The T cell receptor beta chain described here comes from a study of OX40 agonist ivuxolimab in advanced cancers. Notes on the research overall: Ivuxolimab was an agonistic, fully human IgG2 monoclonal antibody directed against OX40 (CD134), a costimulatory receptor. Partial responses were achieved by three dose-escalation patients, of whom one had hepatocellular carcinoma and two had cutaneous melanoma. The paper describes the monotherapy dose-escalation part (N of about 55 patients) of the phase I trial of ivuxolimab. Of the approximately 54 patients in dose escalation, about 20 had hepatocellular carcinoma, some 15 had melanoma, 9 had renal cell carcinoma and 9 had head and neck cancer. Prior anti-PD-1, anti-PD-L1 or anti-CTLA-4 therapy was permitted, and checkpoint inhibitors had been received by about two fifths of dose-escalation patients. Intravenous ivuxolimab was administered to patients every 2 weeks at six dose levels: 0.01, 0.1, 0.3, 1.5, 3 and 10 mg/kg. The point of sequencing TCRbeta in the periphery was to test whether ivuxolimab changed TCR sequence diversity and drove clonal T-cell expansion. In the dose-escalation cohort, around four fifths of patients were male, and the mean age was roughly 60 years with a range of roughly 20 to 85. The full study reports these points: Low levels of normalized T-cell clonal expansion were also seen in some nonresponding patients. On average, CD8+ T cells showed more expanded clones than CD4+ T cells after ivuxolimab. Partial responders in the 0.1-3.0 mg/kg groups had among the lowest normalized peripheral clonal expansion, especially among CD8+ T cells. Antigen specificity was not determined for the clonally expanded peripheral T cells. At doses from 0.1 to 3.0 mg/kg, clonal expansion was seen in both CD4+ and CD8+ blood T cells between baseline and week 6.

Patients with autoimmune disease history or receiving systemic immunosuppression were excluded from the trial. Peripheral blood for TCR sequencing was drawn from every dose cohort at baseline, at cycle 4 day 1 and at cycle 7 day 1. Samples came from an open-label, multicenter, first-in-human phase I dose-escalation trial of ivuxolimab. Adults with locally advanced or metastatic melanoma, renal cell carcinoma, hepatocellular carcinoma or head and neck squamous cell carcinoma were enrolled in the trial. Before TCR sequencing, CD4+ T cells and CD8+ T cells from peripheral blood were sorted into separate populations. To sequence the TCRbeta CDR3 region, genomic DNA was isolated from the sorted cells. TCRbeta CDR3 regions were sequenced using the immunoSEQ Assay. TCRdb limited this immuneACCESS table to in-frame rearrangements with V and J called. A share of clones is missing; checked studies link under half to unresolved V genes, and the rest is unexplained. Here the sample has about 79,000 clones; less than 95% occur a single time. Approximately 0.3% of the sample is held by the ten biggest clonotypes.

With regard to this clone: There is no known antigen for this receptor. The sample holds no much larger clone one base away, and base qualities are not on file.

The germline V gene (reference sequence) gives CDR1 as LNHDA and CDR2 as SQIVND. The junction shows trimming of 1 base on V and 1 base on J, plus 11 bases between the germline ends. From the cysteine up to the phenylalanine, the CDR3 has a length of 16 residues. Only the CDR3 DNA is retained, 48 bases long and in frame from the first base. Sample: CD4+ or CD8+ T cells sorted from blood, taken in a trial of the OX40 agonist ivuxolimab. The chain joins TRBV19 to TRBJ2-1; the D gene cannot be named for sure. The source of this sequence is an adult with an advanced solid tumor such as melanoma, head and neck, liver or kidney cancer. The nucleotides read TGTGCCAGTAGTATAGTGAAGGCCGAGTCCTACAATGAGCAGTTCTTC. Its protein product is CASSIVKAESYNEQFF. The CDR3, completed at both ends by the reference TRBV19 and TRBJ2-1 genes, gives the full variable domain DGGITQSPKYLFRKEGQNVTLSCEQNLNHDAMYWYRQDPGQGLRLIYYSQIVNDFQKGDIAEGYSVSREKKESFPLTVTSAQKNPTAFYLCASSIVKAESYNEQFFGPGTRLTVL.